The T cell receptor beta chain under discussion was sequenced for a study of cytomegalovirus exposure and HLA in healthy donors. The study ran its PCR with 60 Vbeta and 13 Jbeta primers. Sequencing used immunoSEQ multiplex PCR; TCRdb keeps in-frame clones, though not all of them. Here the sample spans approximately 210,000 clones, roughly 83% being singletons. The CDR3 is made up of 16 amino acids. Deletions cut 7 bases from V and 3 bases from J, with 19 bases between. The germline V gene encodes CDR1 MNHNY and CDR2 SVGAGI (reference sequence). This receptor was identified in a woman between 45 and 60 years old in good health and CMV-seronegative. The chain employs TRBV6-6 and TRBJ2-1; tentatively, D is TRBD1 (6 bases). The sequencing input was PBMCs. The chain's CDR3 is CASTLQGRGLYNEQFF. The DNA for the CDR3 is TGTGCCAGCACCCTACAGGGTCGGGGTCTCTACAATGAGCAGTTCTTC.